This T cell receptor (beta chain) was profiled in a study of CD8 T cells in Susac syndrome. V shed 7 bases, J shed 4 bases, and the junction held 16 bases outside the gene matches. The length of the CDR3 is 17 residues. The germline CDR1 and CDR2 sequences are MNHNS and SASEGT. RNA amounts of 0.5 to 1 ug underwent reverse transcription with random hexamers. The immunoSEQ assay covered 54 Vbeta and 13 Jbeta segments for CDR3. TCRdb recomputed calls from the immunoSEQ multiplex PCR reads with MiXCR, one row per CDR3 protein. This sample has about 250,000 distinct CDR3 sequences, with 93% found just once. This clonotype was seen once.

The TCR sequence derives from a human donor with multiple sclerosis. The rearrangement joins TRBV6-1 to TRBJ2-1; 7 bases line up with TRBD2. Sequencing was carried out using CD4+ T cells from PBMCs. CDR3 DNA: TGTGCCAGCACCACCCTAAGGGGCGGGAGACGTTACAATGAGCAGTTCTTC. Translated: CASTTLRGGRRYNEQFF.